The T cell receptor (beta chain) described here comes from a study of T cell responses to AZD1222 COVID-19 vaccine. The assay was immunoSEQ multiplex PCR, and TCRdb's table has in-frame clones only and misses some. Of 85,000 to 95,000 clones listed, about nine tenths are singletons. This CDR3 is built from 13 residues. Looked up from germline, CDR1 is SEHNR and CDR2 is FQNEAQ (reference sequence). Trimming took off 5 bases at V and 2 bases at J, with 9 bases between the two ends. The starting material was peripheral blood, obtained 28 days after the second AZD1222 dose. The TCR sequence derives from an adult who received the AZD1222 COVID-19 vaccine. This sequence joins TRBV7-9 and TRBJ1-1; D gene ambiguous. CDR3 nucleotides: TGTGCCAGCAGCCCAAGAATTAACACTGAAGCTTTCTTT. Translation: CASSPRINTEAFF.